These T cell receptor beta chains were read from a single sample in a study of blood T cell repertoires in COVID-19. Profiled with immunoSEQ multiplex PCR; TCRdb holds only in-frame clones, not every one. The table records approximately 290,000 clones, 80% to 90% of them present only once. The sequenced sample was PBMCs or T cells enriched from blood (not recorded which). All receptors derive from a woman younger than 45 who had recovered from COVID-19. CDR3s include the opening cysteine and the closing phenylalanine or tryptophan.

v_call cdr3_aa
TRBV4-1 CASSQGAARVSTEAFF
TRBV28 CASSAGEETQYF
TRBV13 CASSLAGTGTMNTEAFF
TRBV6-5 CASSRDGQPQHF
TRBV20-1 CSASDRVGTGPIGEQFF
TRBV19 CASSIVRQPQHF
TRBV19 CASSRSGTEAFF
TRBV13 CASSQGTVPNQPQHF
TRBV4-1 CASSQEALRRGQGYGYTF
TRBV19 CASKAGQGARGYTF
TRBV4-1 CASSQDGAISSGEKLFF
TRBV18 CASSPGQFYGYTF
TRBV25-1 CASCAQVGTQYF
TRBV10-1 CATPGQGWTEAFF
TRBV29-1 CSVQGQLLAKNIQYF
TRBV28 CASSLRVGQGNTEAFF
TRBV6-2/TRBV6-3 CASSNPGLAGVEQFF
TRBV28 CASRPFGGAGNTIYF
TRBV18 CASSPPTDNQPQHF
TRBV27 CASSLRQGYPLHF
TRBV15 CATSSYYEQYF
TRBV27 CASSLAPGLEQFF
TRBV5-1 CASSLGLTGLADYNEQFF
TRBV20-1 CSASRGGYDRNSPLHF
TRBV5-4 CASSLLPSSYNEQFF
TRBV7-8 CASSLLTQGVASYEQYF
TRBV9 CASSADAGGKTGELFF
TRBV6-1 CASSETGAYEQYF
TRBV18 CASSPQGTGSSQPQHF
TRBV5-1 CASARVAGGHNANTGELFF
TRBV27 CASSLGTRGQYF
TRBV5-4 CASSSGLREQFF
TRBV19 CASSKTSGGVNEQFF
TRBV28 CASSPIDRYLHPQHF
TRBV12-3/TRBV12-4 CASSYGGTEAFF
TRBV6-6 CASSRSGTGTTYGYTF
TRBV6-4 CASSEKGENTEAFF
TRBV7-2 CASSRTSGRRETQYF
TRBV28 CASSLQATGELFF
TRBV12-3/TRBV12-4 CASSRDINTEAFF
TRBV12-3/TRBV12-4 CACAGGLETQYF
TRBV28 CASSPPRRGYGYTF
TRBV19 CASSSGRVGEKLFF
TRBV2 CASRTRGPLTYEQYF
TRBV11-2 CASSYGGRGEQYF
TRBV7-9 CASSLILGQGAEGSYGYTF
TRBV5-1 CASSLKDSRTGNEQFF
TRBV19 CASSIRERDYGYTF
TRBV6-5 CASAEGAETQYF
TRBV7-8 CASNTGFRTQYF
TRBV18 CASSPLEYGYTF